The next 18 T cell receptor beta chains were all read from a single sample in a study of cytomegalovirus exposure and HLA in healthy donors. In the PCR, 60 Vbeta and 13 Jbeta primers were used. The repertoire was sequenced with immunoSEQ multiplex PCR; TCRdb's copy has only in-frame clones and lacks some. Here the sample spans nearly 110,000 clones, 82% being singletons. The sequencing input was PBMCs. These receptors all come from a young man in good health and CMV-seropositive.

The gene calls are TRBV7-3 and TRBJ1-1; D may be TRBD1 (6 bases). The CDR3 is 12 residues long. CDR1 is SGHTA and CDR2 is FQGTGA in the germline V gene. V was pared by 3 bases and J by 8 bases, with 10 bases between. The CDR3 DNA sequence: TGTGCCAGCAGCTTGGGGGCAGGGGAAGCTTTCTTT. Translated, it gives CASSLGAGEAFF.

V usage is TRBV30 and J usage is TRBJ2-7; 7 nucleotides align to TRBD1. Germline V gene data show CDR1 as GTSNPN and CDR2 as SVGIG (reference sequence). The CDR3 consists of 12 residues. The DNA for the CDR3 is TGTGCAGAAAACAGGGGACCCTACGAGCAGTACTTC. Translation: CAENRGPYEQYF.

This chain uses TRBV7-9 with TRBJ2-7; no clear D gene. CDR3 length equals 14 residues. V was trimmed by 2 bases and J by 5 bases, leaving 13 bases between them. Germline CDR1 reads SEHNR; CDR2 reads FQNEAQ (reference sequence). CDR3 amino acids: CASSLLLLEHEQYF. CDR3 nucleotide sequence: TGTGCCAGCAGCTTACTCCTTTTAGAACACGAGCAGTACTTC.

This clone was counted a single time. The rearrangement uses TRBV18 and TRBJ2-7; TRBD1 matches 7 bases. CDR3 length equals 15 residues. Germline trimming cut 2 bases from V and 0 bases from J; bases unmatched to any gene: 4. CDR1 is KGHSH, CDR2 LQKENI, per germline. The DNA of the CDR3 is TGTGCCAGCTCACCAATGGACAGGATCTCCTACGAGCAGTACTTC. This translates into CASSPMDRISYEQYF.

The rearrangement links TRBV18 to TRBJ2-5, with 10 bases fitting TRBD2. The ends lost 3 bases at V and 5 bases at J; junction bases unmatched: 12. Per the germline V gene, CDR1 is KGHSH and CDR2 is LQKENI. The CDR3 sequence is 17 residues long. In DNA, the CDR3 is TGTGCCAGCTCACCTAACCAGCGGGGGGGCTCGGTTGAGACCCAGTACTTC. Translated, it gives CASSPNQRGGSVETQYF.

The gene calls are TRBV25-1 and TRBJ1-6; D uncertain. The CDR3 contains 16 residues. The ends were cut back, 3 bases at V and 0 bases at J, with 9 bases in the middle. Germline values: CDR1 MGHDK, CDR2 SYGVNS. CDR3 amino acids: CASSDTAPSYNSPLHF. In DNA, the CDR3 is TGTGCCAGCAGTGATACAGCACCCTCCTATAATTCACCCCTCCACTTT.

This sequence joins TRBV10-1 and TRBJ2-3; 8 bases line up with TRBD2. The germline V gene encodes CDR1 WNHNN and CDR2 SYGVQD (reference sequence). CDR3 size: 18 residues. The CDR3 DNA sequence: TGCGCAATTAGGGAGGCGGGGGGCCACTCTCGGGGCACAGATACGCAGTATTTT. Amino acids: CAIREAGGHSRGTDTQYF.

The chain carries TRBV10-1 and TRBJ2-3; tentative D call: TRBD1 (6 bases). Trimming took off 4 bases at V and 6 bases at J, with 8 bases between the two ends. Per germline, CDR1 WNHNN and CDR2 SYGVQD (reference sequence). The CDR3 length is 12 residues. The CDR3 DNA sequence: TGCGCCAGCAGTGCAGGGGTGGATACGCAGTATTTT. Protein product: CASSAGVDTQYF.

Turning to this clone: The junction differs from germline at one of its ends, possibly a read error. The rearrangement links TRBV5-4 to TRBJ2-2; no clear D gene. The CDR3 spans 12 residues. CDR1 and CDR2 (germline): SGHNT, YYREEE (reference sequence). The CDR3 is CTSSLDEVELFF. The CDR3 DNA follows: TGTACCAGCAGCTTGGATGAGGTGGAGCTGTTTTTT.

The chain carries TRBV7-9 and TRBJ1-1; TRBD1 matches 9 bases. Germline CDR1 and CDR2: SEHNR and FQNEAQ (reference sequence). Losses at the gene ends were 5 bases for V and 2 bases for J; bases not matched to a gene: 6. This CDR3 has 15 residues. In DNA form, the CDR3 reads TGTGCCAGCAGCCTATGGGACAGGGAAAACACTGAAGCTTTCTTT. Its translation: CASSLWDRENTEAFF. Filled out from reference TRBV7-9 and TRBJ1-1, the complete variable domain reads DTGVSQNPRHKITKRGQNVTFRCDPISEHNRLYWYRQTLGQGPEFLTYFQNEAQLEKSRLLSDRFSAERPKGSFSTLEIQRTEQGDSAMYLCASSLWDRENTEAFFGQGTRLTVV.

V usage is TRBV5-1 and J usage is TRBJ2-7, with D possibly being TRBD1 (6 bases). The CDR3 has 14 residues. Germline V gene sequence: CDR1 SGHRS, CDR2 YFSETQ. Deletions cut 0 bases from V and 4 bases from J, with 11 bases between. The CDR3 bases are TGCGCCAGCAGCTTGGATGGGGGCTGGTACGAGCAGTACTTC. Residues: CASSLDGGWYEQYF.

The J gene is TRBJ1-2, the V gene TRBV11-2; D gene unclear. The CDR3 consists of 12 residues. Between the trimmed V and J ends, which lost 4 bases and 4 bases, there was a span of 7 bases. Germline values: CDR1 SGHAT, CDR2 FQNNGV. CDR3 sequence: CASSSSPYGYTF. CDR3 in DNA: TGTGCCAGCAGCTCTAGTCCCTATGGCTACACCTTC.

The rearrangement joins TRBV4-1 to TRBJ2-5; D might be TRBD2 (5 bases). The V end lost 1 base, the J end lost 1 base, and 7 bases lay between the germline ends. From germline, CDR1 is MGHRA and CDR2 YSYEKL. The CDR3 has 14 amino acids. CDR3 residues: CASSQARGQETQYF. The CDR3 nucleotides read TGCGCCAGCAGCCAAGCACGGGGCCAAGAGACCCAGTACTTC.

This clone was seen a handful of times. V and J are TRBV28 and TRBJ1-4; 10 nucleotides agree with TRBD1. Germline trimming cut 6 bases from V and 7 bases from J; bases unmatched to any gene: 8. The CDR3 runs to 15 residues. CDR1 MDHEN and CDR2 SYDVKM come from the germline V gene. CDR3 sequence (DNA): TGTGCCAGCAGCCCCCCGGGACAGGGGTTTGAAAAACTGTTTTTT. Translation gives CASSPPGQGFEKLFF.

The V call is TRBV5-6, the J call TRBJ1-2; D remains unclear. V was cut by 2 bases and J by 5 bases, with 10 bases left in between. Germline lookup yields CDR1 SGHDT and CDR2 YYEEEE. The CDR3 is made up of 13 amino acids. The CDR3 DNA follows: TGTGCCAGCAGCTTAATGGGCAAGTATGGCTACACCTTC. It specifies CASSLMGKYGYTF.

CDR3 sequence: CASSSPGLAGTDTQYF. The DNA of the CDR3 is TGTGCCAGCAGTTCCCCGGGACTAGCGGGCACAGATACGCAGTATTTT. The chain recombines TRBV28 with TRBJ2-3; 11 bases are shared with TRBD2. CDR3 length: 16 residues. Germline V lookup: CDR1 MDHEN, CDR2 SYDVKM. Trimming at V came to 4 bases and at J to 1 base, leaving 4 bases not matched to a gene.

The sample holds a few counts of this clone. The rearrangement uses TRBV12-5 and TRBJ1-4; 7 bases align to TRBD1. The CDR3 is 15 amino acids. The J segment lost 4 bases and the V segment lost 5 bases, leaving 7 bases of the junction unmatched. The germline V gene encodes CDR1 LGHNT and CDR2 FRNRAP. CDR3 residues: CASGPQGIFNEKLFF. The DNA of the CDR3 is TGTGCTAGTGGTCCACAGGGGATATTTAATGAAAAACTGTTTTTT.

The genes are TRBV6-1 and TRBJ2-5; the D is unclear. Trimming shortened V by 7 bases and J by 8 bases, and 8 bases separated the two germline ends. The CDR3 is 10 amino acids. Looked up from germline, CDR1 is MNHNS and CDR2 is SASEGT. Here the CDR3 DNA reads TGTGCCAGCACCAAAGCTACCCAGTACTTC. It specifies CASTKATQYF.